This TCR beta chain was sequenced in a study of blood T cell repertoires in COVID-19. Overall study: In each case, the material was cDNA or gDNA derived from T cells, B-cell-depleted T cells, or PBMCs.

Repertoires were generated with immunoSEQ multiplex PCR, while TCRdb's copy carries only in-frame clones and drops some. The sample contains just over 300,000 clones, over 75% of which appear only once. Per germline, CDR1 KGHSH and CDR2 LQKENI. J lost 6 bases, V lost 3 bases, and 4 bases had no gene match. CDR3 length: 14 amino acids. Ages ranged from about 18 to 89 years, with residence in about 24 US areas. Cohort 3 recovery required two negative PCRs, clearance, or symptom resolution. The genes are TRBV18 and TRBJ1-2, with 10 bases that match TRBD1. The sequenced material came from PBMCs or T cells enriched from blood (not recorded which). The receptor was derived from a man in his thirties or forties who had recovered from COVID-19. In DNA, the CDR3 is TGTGCCAGCTCACCGGGACAGGGGTCGGATGGCTACACCTTC. Its protein product is CASSPGQGSDGYTF.